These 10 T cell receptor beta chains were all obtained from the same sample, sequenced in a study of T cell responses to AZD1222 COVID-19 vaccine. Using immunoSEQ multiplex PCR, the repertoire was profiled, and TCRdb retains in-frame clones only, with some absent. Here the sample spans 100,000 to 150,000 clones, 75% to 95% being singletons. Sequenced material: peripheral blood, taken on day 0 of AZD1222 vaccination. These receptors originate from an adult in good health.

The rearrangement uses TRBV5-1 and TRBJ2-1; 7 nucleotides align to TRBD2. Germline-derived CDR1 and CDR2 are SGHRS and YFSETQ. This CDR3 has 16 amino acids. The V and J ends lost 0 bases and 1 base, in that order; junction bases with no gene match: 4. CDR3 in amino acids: CASSLVRAGSYNEQFF. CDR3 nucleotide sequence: TGCGCCAGCAGCTTGGTTCGAGCGGGGTCCTACAATGAGCAGTTCTTC.

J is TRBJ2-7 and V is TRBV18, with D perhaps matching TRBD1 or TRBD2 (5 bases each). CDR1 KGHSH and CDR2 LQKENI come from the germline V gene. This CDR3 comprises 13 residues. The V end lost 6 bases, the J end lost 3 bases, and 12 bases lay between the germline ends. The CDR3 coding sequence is TGTGCCAGCTCGTGGGACGCTAACTACGAGCAGTACTTC. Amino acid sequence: CASSWDANYEQYF. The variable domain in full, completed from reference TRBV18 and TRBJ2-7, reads NAGVMQNPRHLVRRRGQEARLRCSPMKGHSHVYWYRQLPEEGLKFMVYLQKENIIDESGMPKERFSAEFPKEGPSILRIQQVVRGDSAAYFCASSWDANYEQYFGPGTRLTVT.

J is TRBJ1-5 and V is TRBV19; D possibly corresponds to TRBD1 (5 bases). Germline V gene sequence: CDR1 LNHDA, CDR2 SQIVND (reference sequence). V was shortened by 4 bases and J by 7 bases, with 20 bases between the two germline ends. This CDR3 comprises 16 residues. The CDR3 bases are TGTGCCAGTAGTACCAGGGAGGGTCGGGTCGGCCAGCCCCAGCATTTT. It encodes CASSTREGRVGQPQHF.

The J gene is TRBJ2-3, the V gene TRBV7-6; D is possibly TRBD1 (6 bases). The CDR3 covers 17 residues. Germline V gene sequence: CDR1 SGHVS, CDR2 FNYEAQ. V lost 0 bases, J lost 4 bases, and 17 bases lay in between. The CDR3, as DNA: TGTGCCAGCAGCTTAGCGGGGGCTCCTGGGTATGCAGATACGCAGTATTTT. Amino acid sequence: CASSLAGAPGYADTQYF.

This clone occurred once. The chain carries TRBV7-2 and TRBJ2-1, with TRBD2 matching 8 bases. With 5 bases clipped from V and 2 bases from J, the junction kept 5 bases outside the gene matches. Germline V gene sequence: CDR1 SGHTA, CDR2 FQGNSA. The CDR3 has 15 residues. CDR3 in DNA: TGTGCCAGCAGCCTGAGCGGGGGAACCTACAATGAGCAGTTCTTC. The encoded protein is CASSLSGGTYNEQFF.

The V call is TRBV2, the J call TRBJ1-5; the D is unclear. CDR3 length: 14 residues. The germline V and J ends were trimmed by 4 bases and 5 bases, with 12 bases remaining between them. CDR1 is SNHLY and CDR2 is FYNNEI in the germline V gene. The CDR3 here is CASSGPAGDQPQHF. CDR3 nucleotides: TGTGCCAGCAGTGGACCGGCCGGGGATCAGCCCCAGCATTTT.

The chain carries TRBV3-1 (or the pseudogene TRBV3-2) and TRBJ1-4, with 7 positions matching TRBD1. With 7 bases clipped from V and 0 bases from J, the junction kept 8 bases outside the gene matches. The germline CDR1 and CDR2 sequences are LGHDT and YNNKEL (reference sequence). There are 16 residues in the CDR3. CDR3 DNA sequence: TGTGCCAGCACCCAGGCAGGGGGGGCAACTAATGAAAAACTGTTTTTT. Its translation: CASTQAGGATNEKLFF.

CDR3 region: CASSLVGATDTQYF. CDR3 nucleotide sequence: TGTGCCAGCAGCTTAGTGGGGGCAACAGATACGCAGTATTTT. This chain links TRBV11-3 with TRBJ2-3; a weak D match, TRBD1 (6 bases). The germline CDR1 and CDR2 sequences are SGHNT and YENEEA. The CDR3 consists of 14 residues. V lost 1 base and J 3 bases, leaving 8 bases between the germline ends.

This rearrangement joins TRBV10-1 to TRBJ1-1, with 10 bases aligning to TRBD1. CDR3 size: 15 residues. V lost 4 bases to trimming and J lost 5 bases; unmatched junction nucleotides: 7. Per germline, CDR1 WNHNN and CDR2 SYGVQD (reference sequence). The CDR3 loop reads CASSAGQGDWTEAFF. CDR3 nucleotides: TGCGCCAGCAGTGCAGGACAGGGGGATTGGACTGAAGCTTTCTTT.

CDR3 protein: CATKARGTNEKLFF. CDR3 coding DNA: TGTGCCACCAAGGCGCGGGGAACTAATGAAAAACTGTTTTTT. This chain uses TRBV19 with TRBJ1-4; D remains unclear. The CDR3 runs to 14 residues. CDR1 is LNHDA, CDR2 SQIVND, per germline (reference sequence). Trimming cost V 10 bases and J 1 base, with 13 bases left between them.